Listed below are T cell receptor beta chains from one sample, sequenced in a study of T cell responses to AZD1222 COVID-19 vaccine. TCRdb keeps only in-frame clones here, not all; method: immunoSEQ multiplex PCR. Among approximately 100,000 clones listed, 87% were seen once. Sequenced material: peripheral blood, taken 28 days after the second AZD1222 dose. All receptors come from an adult who received the AZD1222 COVID-19 vaccine. Each CDR3 is given with its conserved first and last residue. Fields, in order: V gene, J gene, CDR3 protein.

TRBV7-2	TRBJ1-5	CASSLAVGPQHF
TRBV5-6	TRBJ1-4	CASSFSSVVGKLFF
TRBV19	TRBJ1-2	CASSTPLRRARDNYGYTF
TRBV2	TRBJ2-7	CASSTGTSPREQYF
TRBV5-1	TRBJ1-1	CASSLGLGGGNTEAFF
TRBV7-9	TRBJ1-1	CASSFRADLAGTEAFF
TRBV29-1	TRBJ2-3	CSVRRFTDTQYF
TRBV6-2/TRBV6-3	TRBJ1-2	CASSRTDPTLLGYTF
TRBV4-3	TRBJ2-3	CASSQDGGSGSDTQYF
TRBV21-1	TRBJ1-2	CASSKSDRGDHYGYTF
TRBV7-2	TRBJ1-2	CASSLLAHGYTF
TRBV29-1	TRBJ2-3	CSVEDSVRTAQYF
TRBV7-9	TRBJ2-2	CASSSGQDATGELFF
TRBV7-3	TRBJ2-3	CASSLASDTQYF
TRBV9	TRBJ1-3	CASSPDPLTGTSGNTIYF
TRBV5-1	TRBJ2-1	CASSISADRGNPTLIYNEQFF